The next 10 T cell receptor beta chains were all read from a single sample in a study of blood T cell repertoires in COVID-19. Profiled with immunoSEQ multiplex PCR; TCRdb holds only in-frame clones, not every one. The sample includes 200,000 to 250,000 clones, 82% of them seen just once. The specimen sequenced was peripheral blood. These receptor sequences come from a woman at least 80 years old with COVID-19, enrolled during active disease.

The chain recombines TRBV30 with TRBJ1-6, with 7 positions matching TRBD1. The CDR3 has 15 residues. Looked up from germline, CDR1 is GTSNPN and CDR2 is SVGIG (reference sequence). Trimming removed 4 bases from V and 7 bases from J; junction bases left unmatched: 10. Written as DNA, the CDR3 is TGTGCCTGGAAATTCCCGGGACAGAGGAATTCACCCCTCCACTTT. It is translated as CAWKFPGQRNSPLHF.

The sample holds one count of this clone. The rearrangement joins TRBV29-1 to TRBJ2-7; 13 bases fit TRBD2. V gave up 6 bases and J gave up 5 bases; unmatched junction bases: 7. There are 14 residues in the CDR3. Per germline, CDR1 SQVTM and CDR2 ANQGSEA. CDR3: CSVLGTSGVHEQYF. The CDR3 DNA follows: TGCAGCGTGCTCGGGACTAGCGGGGTCCACGAGCAGTACTTC.

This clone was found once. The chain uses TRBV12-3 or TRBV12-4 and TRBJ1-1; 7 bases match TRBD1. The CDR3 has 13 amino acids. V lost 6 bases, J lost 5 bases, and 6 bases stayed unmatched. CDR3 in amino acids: CASSRQGQTEAFF. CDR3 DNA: TGTGCCAGCAGCCGACAGGGTCAGACTGAAGCTTTCTTT.

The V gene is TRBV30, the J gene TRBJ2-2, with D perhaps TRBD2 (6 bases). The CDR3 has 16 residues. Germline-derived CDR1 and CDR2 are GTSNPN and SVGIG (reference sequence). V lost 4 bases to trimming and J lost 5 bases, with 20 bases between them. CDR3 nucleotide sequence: TGTGCCTGGACCTTAAACCGGGACTTCCGGACCGGGGAGCTGTTTTTT. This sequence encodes CAWTLNRDFRTGELFF.

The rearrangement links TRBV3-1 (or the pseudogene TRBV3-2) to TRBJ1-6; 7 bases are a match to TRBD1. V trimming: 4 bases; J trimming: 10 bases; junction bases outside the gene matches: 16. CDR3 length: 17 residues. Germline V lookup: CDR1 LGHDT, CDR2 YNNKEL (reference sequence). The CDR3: CASSRRTGVMGSSPLHF. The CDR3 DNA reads TGTGCCAGCAGCCGCCGGACAGGAGTTATGGGGAGCTCACCCCTCCACTTT.

CDR3 sequence: CASRVQGGLEAFF. The CDR3 nucleotides read TGTGCCAGCAGGGTACAGGGGGGACTAGAAGCTTTCTTT. The chain is built from TRBV6-5 and TRBJ1-1; 8 bases map to TRBD1. The CDR3 totals 13 residues. Per the germline V gene, CDR1 is MNHEY and CDR2 is SVGAGI. Germline trimming cut 6 bases from V and 8 bases from J; bases unmatched to any gene: 8.

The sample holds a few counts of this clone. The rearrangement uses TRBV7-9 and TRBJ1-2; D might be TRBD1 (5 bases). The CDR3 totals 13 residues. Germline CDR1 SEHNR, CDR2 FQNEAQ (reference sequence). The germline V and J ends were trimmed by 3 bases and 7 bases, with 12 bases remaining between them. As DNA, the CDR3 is TGTGCCAGCAGCTTTAAGGAGGGGAGTGGCTACACCTTC. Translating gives CASSFKEGSGYTF.

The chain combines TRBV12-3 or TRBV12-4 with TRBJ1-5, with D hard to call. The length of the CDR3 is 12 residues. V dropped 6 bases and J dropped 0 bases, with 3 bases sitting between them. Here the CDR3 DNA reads TGTGCCAGCAGCGGTAGCAATCAGCCCCAGCATTTT. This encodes CASSGSNQPQHF.

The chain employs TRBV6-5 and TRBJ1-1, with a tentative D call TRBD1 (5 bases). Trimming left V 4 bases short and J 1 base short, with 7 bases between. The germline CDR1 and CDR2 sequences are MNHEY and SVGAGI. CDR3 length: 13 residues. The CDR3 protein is CASSFTGNTEAFF. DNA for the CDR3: TGTGCCAGCAGTTTTACAGGGAACACTGAAGCTTTCTTT.

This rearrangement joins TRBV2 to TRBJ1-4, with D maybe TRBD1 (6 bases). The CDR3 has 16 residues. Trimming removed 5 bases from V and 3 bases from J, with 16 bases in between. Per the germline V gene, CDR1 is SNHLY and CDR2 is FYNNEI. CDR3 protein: CASSPWGGRSNEKLFF. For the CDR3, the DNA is TGTGCCAGCAGTCCCTGGGGGGGCCGTTCTAATGAAAAACTGTTTTTT.